Listed here are 14 T cell receptor beta chains from one sample, sequenced in a study of metastatic and nonmetastatic thyroid tumors. Through MiXCR, TCRdb re-clonotyped the PCR reads. The sample has some 38,000 clones; roughly 13% are singletons. Prior to thyroid surgery, none of the patients had received any treatment. Sequenced input: blood. These TCRs come from a female donor with papillary thyroid cancer or a benign thyroid nodule (not recorded which). Some clones in this sample may be carry-over from other donors' samples.

This clone was detected many times. The chain recombines TRBV28 with TRBJ2-3, with TRBD2 matching over 10 bases. Germline values: CDR1 MDHEN, CDR2 SYDVKM. The CDR3 has 15 residues. The V segment lost 7 bases and the J segment 5 bases; nucleotides outside the gene matches: 9. DNA of the CDR3: TGTGCCAGCACCCCAGCGGCTAGCGGGAGAGATACGCAGTATTTT. Protein product: CASTPAASGRDTQYF.

This chain connects TRBV7-9 to TRBJ1-2, with D possibly matching TRBD1 (6 bases). Germline assignment: CDR1 SEHNR and CDR2 FQNEAQ (reference sequence). This CDR3 comprises 15 residues. The V end lost 5 bases, the J end lost 4 bases, and 17 bases lay between the germline ends. The CDR3 loop reads CASSHGGGRPYGYTF. The CDR3 DNA sequence: TGTGCCAGCAGCCATGGGGGGGGGCGCCCCTATGGCTACACCTTC.

This clone was seen ten or more times. The V call is TRBV10-1, the J call TRBJ1-5; no clear D. CDR1 and CDR2 (germline): WNHNN, SYGVQD (reference sequence). The CDR3 length is 11 residues. The V gene lost 5 bases and the J gene lost 8 bases, with 7 bases spanning the gap. CDR3 residues: CASSKGEPQHF. The CDR3 DNA sequence: TGCGCCAGCAGTAAGGGCGAGCCCCAGCATTTT.

This clone has a count of ten or more. The rearrangement joins TRBV11-2 to TRBJ1-2; D is possibly TRBD1 (6 bases). The CDR3 loop spans 16 amino acids. V was pared by 3 bases and J by 6 bases, with 20 bases between. Germline CDR1 SGHAT, CDR2 FQNNGV. The CDR3 reads CASSFPTSGQGNGYTF. The DNA for the CDR3 is TGTGCCAGCAGCTTCCCCACATCGGGCCAGGGGAATGGCTACACCTTC. Full variable domain (missing parts from reference TRBV11-2 and TRBJ1-2): EAGVAQSPRYKIIEKRQSVAFWCNPISGHATLYWYQQILGQGPKLLIQFQNNGVVDDSQLPKDRFSAERLKGVDSTLKIQPAKLEDSAVYLCASSFPTSGQGNGYTFGSGTRLTVV.

This clone rates as medium-sized. V and J are TRBV6-1 and TRBJ1-2; D is unresolved. The V and J ends lost 5 bases and 3 bases respectively, with 16 bases between them. The germline CDR1 and CDR2 sequences are MNHNS and SASEGT. The CDR3 is 15 amino acids. This CDR3 is CASSHLLTAYYGYTF. Here the CDR3 DNA reads TGTGCCAGCAGTCACCTACTGACCGCCTACTATGGCTACACCTTC.

This clone showed up many times. The chain carries TRBV6-1 and TRBJ1-1, with D unclear. The CDR3 extends over 14 amino acids. Trimming cost V 6 bases and J 1 base, with 12 bases left between them. Germline V gene data show CDR1 as MNHNS and CDR2 as SASEGT. The CDR3 nucleotides read TGTGCCAGCAGGGATTCAAGGGCGAACACTGAAGCTTTCTTT. This codes for CASRDSRANTEAFF.

This clone was seen at least ten times. The chain couples TRBV28 to TRBJ2-7; 7 bases are shared with TRBD2. The CDR3 totals 13 residues. V dropped 7 bases and J dropped 4; count of bases not matched to a gene: 7. Germline CDR1 and CDR2: MDHEN and SYDVKM. The CDR3 region has the DNA TGTGCCAGCACCGCTAGCGGAAGGTACGAGCAGTACTTC. Its translation: CASTASGRYEQYF.

This clone was observed many times. V is TRBV6-1 and J is TRBJ1-4; TRBD1 agrees at 10 bases. CDR1 is MNHNS and CDR2 is SASEGT in the germline V gene. This CDR3 is built from 16 residues. With V trimmed by 6 bases and J by 8 bases, 12 bases remained unmatched. CDR3 region: CASSSLDRGRGEKLFF. CDR3 nucleotides: TGTGCCAGCAGCTCACTTGACAGGGGGCGGGGGGAAAAACTGTTTTTT.

This clone was counted ten times or more. The chain uses TRBV28 and TRBJ2-2, with 13 bases aligning to TRBD2. V was clipped by 5 bases and J by 3 bases; unmatched bases: 6. CDR3 length: 17 amino acids. CDR1 is MDHEN, CDR2 SYDVKM, per germline. The chain's CDR3 is CASSRTSGSSDTGELFF. In DNA, the CDR3 is TGTGCCAGCAGTCGGACTAGCGGGAGTTCGGACACCGGGGAGCTGTTTTTT. The full variable domain, in which reference TRBV28 and TRBJ2-2 provide the parts outside the CDR3, is DVKVTQSSRYLVKRTGEKVFLECVQDMDHENMFWYRQDPGLGLRLIYFSYDVKMKEKGDIPEGYSVSREKKERFSLILESASTNQTSMYLCASSRTSGSSDTGELFFGEGSRLTVL.

This sequence joins TRBV29-1 and TRBJ2-5; TRBD2 matches 7 bases. Germline lookup yields CDR1 SQVTM and CDR2 ANQGSEA. V dropped 2 bases and J dropped 0; count of bases not matched to a gene: 9. The CDR3 length is 16 residues. The CDR3 loop is CSVESSASGYQETQYF. The CDR3 nucleotides are TGCAGCGTTGAAAGTTCGGCTAGCGGTTACCAAGAGACCCAGTACTTC.

In the case of this clone: A single base separates this from a much larger clone, so it may be a read error. The V gene is TRBV5-1, the J gene TRBJ1-4; D possibly corresponds to TRBD1 (5 bases). From germline, CDR1 is SGHRS and CDR2 YFSETQ. The CDR3 runs to 15 residues. Trimming removed 4 bases from V and 4 bases from J, with 14 bases in between. This CDR3 is CASSQLAGYNEKLFF. The CDR3 DNA reads TGCGCCAGCAGCCAGTTGGCAGGGTATAATGAAAAACTGTTTTTT.

This clone has ten or more counts. The chain links TRBV7-2 to TRBJ2-2; D could derive from TRBD1 or TRBD2 (5 bases each). CDR3 length equals 15 residues. From germline, CDR1 is SGHTA and CDR2 FQGNSA. Between the trimmed V and J ends, which lost 0 bases and 7 bases, there was a span of 12 bases. The CDR3 sequence: CASSLASGRNGELFF. As DNA, the CDR3 is TGTGCCAGCAGCTTAGCGTCGGGGCGGAACGGGGAGCTGTTTTTT.

This clone was found many times. The chain combines TRBV7-9 with TRBJ1-2; perhaps TRBD1 as D (5 bases). V lost 1 base, J lost 14 bases, and 5 bases lay in between. CDR3 length: 9 amino acids. Germline loops: CDR1 SEHNR, CDR2 FQNEAQ (reference sequence). The CDR3 region is CASSLEGTF. CDR3 DNA sequence: TGTGCCAGCAGCTTAGAGGGGACCTTC.

This chain links TRBV7-6 with TRBJ2-1; 13 bases align to TRBD2. Trimming removed 7 bases from V and 9 bases from J; junction bases left unmatched: 9. The CDR3 consists of 15 residues. CDR1 is SGHVS and CDR2 is FNYEAQ in the germline V gene. CDR3 in DNA: TGTGCCAGCATCGCCACTAGCGGGAGGGCCTGTGAGCAGTTCTTC. It is translated as CASIATSGRACEQFF.